This TCR beta chain came from a study of T cells after posttransplantation cyclophosphamide. Study-level points and caveats: TRB overlap between skin or GI tissue T cells and blood was limited. Later post-transplant blood repertoires were often dominated by donor CD8+ memory clones. Recipient CMV seropositivity and CMV reactivation strongly tracked TRB clonality.

Clones were read by immunoSEQ multiplex PCR, and TCRdb kept only the in-frame ones, dropping some. The sample holds approximately 24,000 clones, and no clone turns up only once. The CDR3 consists of 14 residues. The V end lost 5 bases, the J end lost 6 bases, and 13 bases lay between the germline ends. CDR1 and CDR2 from the germline V gene are MDHEN and SYDVKM. Peripheral blood was collected from the related graft donor on the marrow donation day. This clone has at least ten counts. Its antigen is currently unknown. This receptor was obtained from a woman aged 60-75 years in good health, CMV-negative, and a related stem cell transplant donor. Sequencing input: PBMCs. This rearrangement joins TRBV28 to TRBJ1-4, with a tentative D call TRBD1 (5 bases). Here the CDR3 reads CASSTQGDHEKLFF. The CDR3 region has the DNA TGTGCCAGCAGTACGCAGGGTGATCATGAAAAACTGTTTTTT.